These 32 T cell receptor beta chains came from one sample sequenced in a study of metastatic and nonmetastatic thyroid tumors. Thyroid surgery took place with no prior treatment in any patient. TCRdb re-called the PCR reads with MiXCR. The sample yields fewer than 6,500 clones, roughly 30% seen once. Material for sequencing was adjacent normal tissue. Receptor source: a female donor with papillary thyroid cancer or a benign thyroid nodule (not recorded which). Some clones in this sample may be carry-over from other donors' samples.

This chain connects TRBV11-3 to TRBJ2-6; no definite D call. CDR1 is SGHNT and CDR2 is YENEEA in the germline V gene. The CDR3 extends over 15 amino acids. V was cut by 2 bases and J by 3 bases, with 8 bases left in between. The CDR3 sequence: CASSLLKSGANVLTF. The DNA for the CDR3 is TGTGCCAGCAGCTTATTGAAGAGTGGGGCCAACGTCCTGACTTTC.

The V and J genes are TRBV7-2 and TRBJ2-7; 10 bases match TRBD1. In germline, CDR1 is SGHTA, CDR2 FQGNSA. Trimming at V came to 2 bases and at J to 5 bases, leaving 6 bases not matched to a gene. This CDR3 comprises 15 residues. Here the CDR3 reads CASSLTDRGRDEQYF. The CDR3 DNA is TGTGCCAGCAGCTTAACTGACAGGGGGCGGGACGAGCAGTACTTC.

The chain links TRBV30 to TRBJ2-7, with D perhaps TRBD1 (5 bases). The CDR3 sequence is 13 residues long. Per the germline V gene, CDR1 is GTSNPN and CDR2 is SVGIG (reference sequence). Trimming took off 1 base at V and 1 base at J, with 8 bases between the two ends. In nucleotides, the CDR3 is TGTGCCTGGAGTGCAGGGTGGTCCTACGAGCAGTACTTC. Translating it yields CAWSAGWSYEQYF.

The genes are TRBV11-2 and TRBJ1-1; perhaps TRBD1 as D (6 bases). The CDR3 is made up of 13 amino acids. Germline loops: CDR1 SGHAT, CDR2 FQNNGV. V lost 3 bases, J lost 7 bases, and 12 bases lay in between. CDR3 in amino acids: CASSFGGRLEAFF. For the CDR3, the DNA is TGTGCCAGCAGCTTTGGGGGCCGTCTTGAAGCTTTCTTT.

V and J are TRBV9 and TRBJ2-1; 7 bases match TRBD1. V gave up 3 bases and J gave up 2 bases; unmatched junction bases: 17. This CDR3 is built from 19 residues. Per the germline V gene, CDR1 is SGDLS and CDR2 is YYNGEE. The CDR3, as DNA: TGTGCCAGCAGCGCCGCCACGTCCCGGGACAGAGGAACCTACAATGAGCAGTTCTTC. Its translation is CASSAATSRDRGTYNEQFF.

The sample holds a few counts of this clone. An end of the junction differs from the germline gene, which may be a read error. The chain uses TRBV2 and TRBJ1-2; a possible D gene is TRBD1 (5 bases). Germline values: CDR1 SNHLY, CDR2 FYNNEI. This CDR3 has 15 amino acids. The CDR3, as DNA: TGTGCCAGCAGGGAAGAGAGGGACCACTTCTATGGCTACACCTTC. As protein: CASREERDHFYGYTF.

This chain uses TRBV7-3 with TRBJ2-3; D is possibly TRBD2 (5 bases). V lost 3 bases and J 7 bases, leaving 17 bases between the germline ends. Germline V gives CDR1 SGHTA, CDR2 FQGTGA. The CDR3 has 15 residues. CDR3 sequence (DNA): TGTGCCAGCAGCTTTCAGGAGGAACGGGTATATACGCAGTATTTT. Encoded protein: CASSFQEERVYTQYF.

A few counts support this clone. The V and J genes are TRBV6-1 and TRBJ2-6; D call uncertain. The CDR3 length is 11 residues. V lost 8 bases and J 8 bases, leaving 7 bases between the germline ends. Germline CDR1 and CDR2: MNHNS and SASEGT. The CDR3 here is CASGQSNVLTF. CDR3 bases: TGTGCCAGCGGGCAGTCCAACGTCCTGACTTTC.

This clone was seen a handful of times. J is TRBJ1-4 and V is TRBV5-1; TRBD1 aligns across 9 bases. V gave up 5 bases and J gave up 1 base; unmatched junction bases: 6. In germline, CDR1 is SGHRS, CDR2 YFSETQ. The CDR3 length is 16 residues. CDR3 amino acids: CASRPTGGETNEKLFF. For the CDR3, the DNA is TGCGCCAGCAGACCGACAGGGGGGGAAACTAATGAAAAACTGTTTTTT.

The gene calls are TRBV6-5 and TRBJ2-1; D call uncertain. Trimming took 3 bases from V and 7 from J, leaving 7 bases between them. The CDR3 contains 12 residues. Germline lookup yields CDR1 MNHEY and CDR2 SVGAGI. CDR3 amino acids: CASSYQVNEQFF. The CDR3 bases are TGTGCCAGCAGTTATCAGGTAAATGAGCAGTTCTTC.

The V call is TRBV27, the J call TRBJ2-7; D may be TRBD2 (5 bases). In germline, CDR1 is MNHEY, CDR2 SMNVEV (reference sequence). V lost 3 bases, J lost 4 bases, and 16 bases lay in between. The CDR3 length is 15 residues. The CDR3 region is CASSFSTARAYEQYF. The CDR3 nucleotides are TGTGCCAGCAGTTTTTCAACGGCGCGGGCGTACGAGCAGTACTTC.

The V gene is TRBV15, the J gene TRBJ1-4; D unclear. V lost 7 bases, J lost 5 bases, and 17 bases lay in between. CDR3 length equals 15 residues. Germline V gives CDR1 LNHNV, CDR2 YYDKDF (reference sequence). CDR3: CATTERSTGNEKLFF. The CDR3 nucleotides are TGTGCCACCACTGAGAGGTCGACGGGGAATGAAAAACTGTTTTTT.

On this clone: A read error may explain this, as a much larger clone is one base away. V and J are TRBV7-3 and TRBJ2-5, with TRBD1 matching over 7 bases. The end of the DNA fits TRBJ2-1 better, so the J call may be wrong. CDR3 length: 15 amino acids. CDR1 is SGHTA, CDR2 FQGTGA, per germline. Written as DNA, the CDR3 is TGTGCCAGCAGCTTAAGACAGGGAACCCACAATGTGCAGTTCTTC. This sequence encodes CASSLRQGTHNVQFF.

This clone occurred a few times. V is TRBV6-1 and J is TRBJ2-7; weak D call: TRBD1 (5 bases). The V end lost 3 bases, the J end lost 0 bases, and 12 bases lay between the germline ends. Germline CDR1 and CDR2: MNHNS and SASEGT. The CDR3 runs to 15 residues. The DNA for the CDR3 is TGTGCCAGCAGTGACTCGACAGTGGGCTCCTACGAGCAGTACTTC. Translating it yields CASSDSTVGSYEQYF.

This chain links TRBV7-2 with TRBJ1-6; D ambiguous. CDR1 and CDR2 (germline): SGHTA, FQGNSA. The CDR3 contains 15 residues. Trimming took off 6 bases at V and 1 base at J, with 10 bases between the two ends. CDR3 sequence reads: CASRPPFSYNSPLHF. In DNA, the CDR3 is TGTGCCAGCAGACCACCTTTTTCCTATAATTCACCCCTCCACTTT.

CDR3 residues: CASSVLAGGAYEQYF. In DNA form, the CDR3 reads TGTGCCAGCAGCGTTCTAGCGGGGGGCGCCTACGAGCAGTACTTC. This chain connects TRBV7-2 to TRBJ2-7; 11 bases align to TRBD2. The V and J ends lost 5 bases and 2 bases, in that order; junction bases with no gene match: 5. The CDR3 covers 15 residues. The germline V gene encodes CDR1 SGHTA and CDR2 FQGNSA. Variable domain in full (rest from reference TRBV7-2 and TRBJ2-7): GAGVSQSPSNKVTEKGKDVELRCDPISGHTALYWYRQSLGQGLEFLIYFQGNSAPDKSGLPSDRFSAERTGGSVSTLTIQRTQQEDSAVYLCASSVLAGGAYEQYFGPGTRLTVT.

CDR3 in amino acids: CASSPYRDRAHGYTF. The CDR3 region has the DNA TGCGCCAGCAGTCCTTACCGGGACAGGGCCCATGGCTACACCTTC. The V and J genes are TRBV5-1 and TRBJ1-2; TRBD1 agrees at 9 bases. There are 15 residues in the CDR3. Germline V gives CDR1 SGHRS, CDR2 YFSETQ. The junction had 11 bases not matched to a gene; V was cut back by 5 bases and J by 6 bases.

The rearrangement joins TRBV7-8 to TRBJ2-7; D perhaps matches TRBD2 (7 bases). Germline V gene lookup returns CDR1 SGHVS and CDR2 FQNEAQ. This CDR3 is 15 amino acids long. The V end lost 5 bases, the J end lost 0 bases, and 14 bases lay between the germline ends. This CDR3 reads CASSPFRGGSYEQYF. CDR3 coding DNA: TGTGCCAGCAGCCCTTTTAGGGGGGGCTCCTACGAGCAGTACTTC.

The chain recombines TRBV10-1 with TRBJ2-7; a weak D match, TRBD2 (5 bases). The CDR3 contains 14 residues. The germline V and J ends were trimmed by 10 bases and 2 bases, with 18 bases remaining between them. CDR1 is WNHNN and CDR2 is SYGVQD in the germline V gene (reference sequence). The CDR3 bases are TGCGCCACCCCCCAGACGGGAAGTACCTACGAGCAGTACTTC. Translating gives CATPQTGSTYEQYF.

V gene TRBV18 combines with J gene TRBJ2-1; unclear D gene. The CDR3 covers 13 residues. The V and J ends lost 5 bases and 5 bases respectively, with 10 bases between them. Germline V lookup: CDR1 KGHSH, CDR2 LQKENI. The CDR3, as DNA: TGTGCCAGCTCAGGCGGACGGAACAATGAGCAGTTCTTC. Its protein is CASSGGRNNEQFF.

The CDR3 spells CASSTAASGDIQYF. The CDR3, as DNA: TGTGCCAGCAGCACGGCCGCAAGTGGTGACATTCAGTACTTC. The genes are TRBV7-9 and TRBJ2-4; D unresolved. V shed 5 bases and J shed 8 bases, with 16 bases lying between them. The CDR3 extends over 14 amino acids. Germline-derived CDR1 and CDR2 are SEHNR and FQNEAQ (reference sequence).

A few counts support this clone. CDR3 amino acids: CASSQAEWDRNTDTQYF. The CDR3 DNA follows: TGTGCCAGCAGCCAAGCCGAGTGGGACAGAAACACAGATACGCAGTATTTT. This chain uses TRBV14 with TRBJ2-3, with 7 bases that match TRBD1. CDR3 length equals 17 residues. V gave up 1 base and J gave up 2 bases; unmatched junction bases: 9. Germline V gene sequence: CDR1 SGHDN, CDR2 FVKESK.

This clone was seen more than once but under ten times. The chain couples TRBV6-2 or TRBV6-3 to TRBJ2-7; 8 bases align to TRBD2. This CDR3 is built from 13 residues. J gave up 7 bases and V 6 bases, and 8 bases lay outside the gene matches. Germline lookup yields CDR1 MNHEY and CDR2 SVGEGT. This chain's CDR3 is CASSATSVGEQYV. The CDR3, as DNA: TGTGCCAGCAGCGCGACTAGCGTGGGGGAGCAGTACGTC.

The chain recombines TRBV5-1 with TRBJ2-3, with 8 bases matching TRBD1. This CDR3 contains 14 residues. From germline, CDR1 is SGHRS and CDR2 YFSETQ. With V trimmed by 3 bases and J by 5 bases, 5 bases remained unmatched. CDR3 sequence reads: CASSSGQGIDTQYF. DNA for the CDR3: TGCGCCAGCAGCTCCGGACAGGGTATAGATACGCAGTATTTT.

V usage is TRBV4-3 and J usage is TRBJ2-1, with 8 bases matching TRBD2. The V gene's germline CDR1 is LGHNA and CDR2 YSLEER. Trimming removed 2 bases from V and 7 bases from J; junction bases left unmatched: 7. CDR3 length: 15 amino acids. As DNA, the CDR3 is TGCGCCAGCAGCCAAAGTAGCGGGACCATGAATGAGCAGTTCTTC. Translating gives CASSQSSGTMNEQFF.

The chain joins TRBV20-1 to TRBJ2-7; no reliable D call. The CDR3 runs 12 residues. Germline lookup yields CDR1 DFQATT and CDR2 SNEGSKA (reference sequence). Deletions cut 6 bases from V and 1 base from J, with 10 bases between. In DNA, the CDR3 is TGCAGTGCCCAACCAAATTCCTACGAGCAGTACTTC. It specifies CSAQPNSYEQYF.

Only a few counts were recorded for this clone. The CDR3 DNA reads as TGTGCCAGCAGCTTAAGGACAAGATACTACGAGCAGTACTTC. Translating it yields CASSLRTRYYEQYF. This chain connects TRBV7-3 to TRBJ2-7; maybe TRBD1 (5 bases). Germline CDR1 reads SGHTA; CDR2 reads FQGTGA. Deletions cut 1 base from V and 3 bases from J, with 10 bases between. This CDR3 is 14 amino acids long.

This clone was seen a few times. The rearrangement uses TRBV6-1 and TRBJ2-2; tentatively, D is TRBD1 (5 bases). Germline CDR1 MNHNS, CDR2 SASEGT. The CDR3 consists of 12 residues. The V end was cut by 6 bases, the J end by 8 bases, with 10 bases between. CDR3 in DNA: TGTGCCAGCAGCGACAGCCAGGGGGAGCTGTTTTTT. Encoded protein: CASSDSQGELFF.

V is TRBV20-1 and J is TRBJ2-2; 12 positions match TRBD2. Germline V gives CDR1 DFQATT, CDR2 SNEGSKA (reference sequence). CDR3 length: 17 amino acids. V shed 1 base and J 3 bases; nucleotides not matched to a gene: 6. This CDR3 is CSARAGASGRDTGELFF. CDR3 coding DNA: TGCAGTGCTAGAGCTGGTGCTAGCGGGAGGGACACCGGGGAGCTGTTTTTT.

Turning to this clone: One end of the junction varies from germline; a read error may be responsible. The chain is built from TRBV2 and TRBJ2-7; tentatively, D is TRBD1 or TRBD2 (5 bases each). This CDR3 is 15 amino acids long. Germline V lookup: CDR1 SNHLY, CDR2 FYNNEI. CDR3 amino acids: CASSEGTVAPAEQYF. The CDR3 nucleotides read TGTGCCAGCAGCGAAGGGACGGTAGCTCCCGCCGAGCAGTACTTC.

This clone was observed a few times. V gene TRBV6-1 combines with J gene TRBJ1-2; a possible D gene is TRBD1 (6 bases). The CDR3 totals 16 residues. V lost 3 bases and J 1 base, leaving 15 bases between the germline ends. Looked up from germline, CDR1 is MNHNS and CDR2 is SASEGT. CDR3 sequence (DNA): TGTGCCAGCAGTGATTCCTTCAGGGGAGGTAACTATGGCTACACCTTC. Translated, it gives CASSDSFRGGNYGYTF.

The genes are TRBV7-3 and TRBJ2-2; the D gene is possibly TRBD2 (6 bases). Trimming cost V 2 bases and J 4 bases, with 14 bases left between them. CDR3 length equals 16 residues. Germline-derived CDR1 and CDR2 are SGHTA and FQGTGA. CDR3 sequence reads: CASSLGGSGITGELFF. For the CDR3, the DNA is TGTGCCAGCAGCTTAGGAGGGAGCGGAATCACCGGGGAGCTGTTTTTT.